These 19 T cell receptor beta chains came from one sample sequenced in a study of shared clonotypes between healthy human individuals. The method was immunoSEQ multiplex PCR; TCRdb's version includes in-frame clones alone and lacks a portion of them. The sample yields 1.5 million to 1.9 million clones, 95% to 99% seen once. The specimen sequenced was naive CD4+ T cells sorted from blood. The subset: CD45RA+ positively selected. The receptors were gathered from a man younger than 40 in good health.

CDR3 region: CASSRDRANEQYF. CDR3 DNA sequence: TGTGCCAGTAGCCGGGACAGGGCCAACGAGCAGTACTTC. The rearrangement uses TRBV19 and TRBJ2-7; 9 bases align to TRBD1. The CDR3 is 13 amino acids. The J segment lost 5 bases and the V segment lost 6 bases, leaving 5 bases of the junction unmatched. Germline V gene lookup returns CDR1 LNHDA and CDR2 SQIVND (reference sequence).

The rearrangement links TRBV10-3 to TRBJ1-5; 7 positions agree with TRBD1. V lost 2 bases and J lost 4; bases outside the gene matches: 5. Germline-derived CDR1 and CDR2 are ENHRY and SYGVKD. This CDR3 region has 15 residues. The CDR3 sequence is CAISEGQVRNQPQHF. As DNA, the CDR3 is TGTGCCATCAGTGAGGGACAGGTAAGGAATCAGCCCCAGCATTTT.

CDR3 in amino acids: CASSPGTGHLPGYTF. DNA for the CDR3: TGTGCCAGCAGCCCTGGGACAGGGCATTTGCCTGGCTACACCTTC. This chain connects TRBV28 to TRBJ1-2; TRBD1 agrees at 9 bases. J was trimmed by 7 bases and V by 6 bases; bases with no gene match: 12. CDR1 and CDR2 from the germline V gene are MDHEN and SYDVKM. This CDR3 contains 15 residues.

V gene TRBV5-6 combines with J gene TRBJ1-5; D perhaps matches TRBD1 (5 bases). Germline V gives CDR1 SGHDT, CDR2 YYEEEE. Trimming removed 2 bases at V and 5 bases at J, with 17 bases between. The CDR3 runs to 16 residues. CDR3 in DNA: TGTGCCAGCAGCTTTAGGATAGGGACCGGTGATCAGCCCCAGCATTTT. Protein: CASSFRIGTGDQPQHF.

V and J are TRBV18 and TRBJ2-5; TRBD2 aligns across 9 bases. The CDR3 is 14 residues long. CDR1 and CDR2 (germline): KGHSH, LQKENI. With V trimmed by 4 bases and J by 4 bases, 4 bases remained unmatched. The CDR3 sequence: CASSHLSGRETQYF. In DNA form, the CDR3 reads TGTGCCAGCTCACACCTTAGCGGGAGAGAGACCCAGTACTTC.

J is TRBJ1-5 and V is TRBV28; D gene ambiguous. Deletions cut 4 bases from V and 11 bases from J, with 9 bases between. This CDR3 has 11 amino acids. Germline values: CDR1 MDHEN, CDR2 SYDVKM. CDR3: CASSSPPSQHF. As DNA, the CDR3 is TGTGCCAGCAGTTCGCCCCCGTCCCAGCATTTT.

The V call is TRBV10-1, the J call TRBJ1-4; possibly TRBD1 for D (5 bases). CDR1 and CDR2 from the germline V gene are WNHNN and SYGVQD (reference sequence). The ends were cut back, 2 bases at V and 3 bases at J, with 10 bases in the middle. CDR3 length: 15 residues. This CDR3 is CASSEGQGANEKLFF. CDR3 DNA sequence: TGCGCCAGCAGTGAGGGGCAGGGAGCTAATGAAAAACTGTTTTTT.

The rearrangement joins TRBV7-2 to TRBJ1-4; D not resolved. This CDR3 contains 14 residues. Germline V lookup: CDR1 SGHTA, CDR2 FQGNSA. The V end lost 1 base, the J end lost 5 bases, and 8 bases lay between the germline ends. The chain's CDR3 is CASSLGGANEKLFF. CDR3 DNA sequence: TGTGCCAGCAGCTTAGGTGGAGCCAATGAAAAACTGTTTTTT. The complete variable domain, with remaining parts taken from reference TRBV7-2 and TRBJ1-4, reads GAGVSQSPSNKVTEKGKDVELRCDPISGHTALYWYRQSLGQGLEFLIYFQGNSAPDKSGLPSDRFSAERTGGSVSTLTIQRTQQEDSAVYLCASSLGGANEKLFFGSGTQLSVL.

This rearrangement joins TRBV7-8 to TRBJ2-1, with D maybe TRBD1 (5 bases). The germline CDR1 and CDR2 sequences are SGHVS and FQNEAQ. The CDR3 runs 16 residues. Trimming took off 7 bases at V and 3 bases at J, with 19 bases between the two ends. The CDR3 region is CASTPTRDRHYNEQFF. Here the CDR3 DNA reads TGTGCCAGCACTCCCACCCGAGACAGACACTACAATGAGCAGTTCTTC.

The chain carries TRBV14 and TRBJ2-1; tentative D call: TRBD1 (5 bases). The CDR3 spans 17 residues. Looked up from germline, CDR1 is SGHDN and CDR2 is FVKESK. V was shortened by 0 bases and J by 1 base, with 13 bases between the two germline ends. The CDR3 sequence is CASSQEALRQSYNEQFF. The CDR3 nucleotides read TGTGCCAGCAGCCAAGAAGCCCTACGACAGTCCTACAATGAGCAGTTCTTC. Combining the CDR3 with reference TRBV14 and TRBJ2-1 gives the whole variable domain EAGVTQFPSHSVIEKGQTVTLRCDPISGHDNLYWYRRVMGKEIKFLLHFVKESKQDESGMPNNRFLAERTGGTYSTLKVQPAELEDSGVYFCASSQEALRQSYNEQFFGPGTRLTVL.

The chain combines TRBV6-5 with TRBJ2-3; 10 bases map to TRBD1. Germline-derived CDR1 and CDR2 are MNHEY and SVGAGI. This CDR3 spans 15 amino acids. V trimming: 5 bases; J trimming: 7 bases; junction bases outside the gene matches: 9. The CDR3 nucleotides read TGTGCCAGCAGTCATCCCGGGACAGGGGACAATACGCAGTATTTT. It codes for CASSHPGTGDNTQYF.

The chain employs TRBV18 and TRBJ2-1; 8 positions agree with TRBD2. Trimming at V came to 3 bases and at J to 16 bases, leaving 8 bases not matched to a gene. Germline CDR1 KGHSH, CDR2 LQKENI. CDR3 size: 12 residues. Written as DNA, the CDR3 is TGTGCCAGCTCACCCCCACCGGGACTAGTTTTCTTC. Its protein product is CASSPPPGLVFF.

This chain joins TRBV5-6 and TRBJ2-7; D is possibly TRBD1 (6 bases). The CDR3 totals 17 residues. The V gene lost 1 base and the J gene lost 1 base, with 18 bases spanning the gap. Germline CDR1 is SGHDT and CDR2 is YYEEEE. CDR3: CASSLLFWGRGSYEQYF. The DNA of the CDR3 is TGTGCCAGCAGCTTGTTATTTTGGGGGCGAGGGTCCTACGAGCAGTACTTC.

Regarding this clone: This specimen includes other DNA sequences encoding the same CDR3. The chain carries TRBV6-5 and TRBJ1-5, with D unclear. This CDR3 contains 13 residues. Trimming removed 4 bases at V and 2 bases at J, with 6 bases between. Per germline, CDR1 MNHEY and CDR2 SVGAGI. CDR3 residues: CASSLRGNQPQHF. The CDR3 DNA reads as TGTGCCAGCAGTTTACGGGGCAATCAGCCCCAGCATTTT.

The chain joins TRBV7-9 to TRBJ2-7, with D possibly TRBD1 on 6 matching bases. Trimming took off 3 bases at V and 2 bases at J, with 14 bases between the two ends. Germline V gene sequence: CDR1 SEHNR, CDR2 FQNEAQ (reference sequence). The CDR3 totals 15 residues. CDR3 DNA: TGTGCCAGCAGCTTCAAGACAGGAGTTACCTACGAGCAGTACTTC. Its translation is CASSFKTGVTYEQYF. Full variable domain (missing parts from reference TRBV7-9 and TRBJ2-7): DTGVSQNPRHKITKRGQNVTFRCDPISEHNRLYWYRQTLGQGPEFLTYFQNEAQLEKSRLLSDRFSAERPKGSFSTLEIQRTEQGDSAMYLCASSFKTGVTYEQYFGPGTRLTVT.

The chain combines TRBV5-1 with TRBJ1-1; D not resolved. The CDR3 runs 13 residues. Trimming stripped 4 bases from V and 6 bases from J, with 13 bases between. Per germline, CDR1 SGHRS and CDR2 YFSETQ. The CDR3 nucleotides are TGCGCCAGCAGCAAAGAGGTCCAGGCTGAAGCTTTCTTT. Amino acids: CASSKEVQAEAFF.

The chain carries TRBV6-5 and TRBJ2-2; tentative D call: TRBD1 (6 bases). V lost 1 base, J lost 4 bases, and 10 bases lay in between. The germline CDR1 and CDR2 sequences are MNHEY and SVGAGI. The CDR3 covers 15 residues. The CDR3 nucleotides read TGTGCCAGCAGTTACTTCAGGGGTTCCACCGGGGAGCTGTTTTTT. Translated, it gives CASSYFRGSTGELFF.

V and J are TRBV6-5 and TRBJ1-1; D is ambiguous. V lost 2 bases and J 2 bases, leaving 9 bases between the germline ends. Germline CDR1 and CDR2: MNHEY and SVGAGI. This CDR3 has 14 residues. CDR3 in amino acids: CASSYTGVNTEAFF. The CDR3 DNA sequence: TGTGCCAGCAGTTACACCGGGGTCAACACTGAAGCTTTCTTT.

The CDR3, as DNA: TGTGCCAGCAGCGTACGAATAAGACAGGCCGAGGGGGACTATGGCTACACCTTC. It is translated as CASSVRIRQAEGDYGYTF. This chain uses TRBV21-1 with TRBJ1-2; the table's D call of TRBD1 was not tested on the DNA. TRBV21-1 corresponds to a pseudogene. This CDR3 is 18 amino acids long.